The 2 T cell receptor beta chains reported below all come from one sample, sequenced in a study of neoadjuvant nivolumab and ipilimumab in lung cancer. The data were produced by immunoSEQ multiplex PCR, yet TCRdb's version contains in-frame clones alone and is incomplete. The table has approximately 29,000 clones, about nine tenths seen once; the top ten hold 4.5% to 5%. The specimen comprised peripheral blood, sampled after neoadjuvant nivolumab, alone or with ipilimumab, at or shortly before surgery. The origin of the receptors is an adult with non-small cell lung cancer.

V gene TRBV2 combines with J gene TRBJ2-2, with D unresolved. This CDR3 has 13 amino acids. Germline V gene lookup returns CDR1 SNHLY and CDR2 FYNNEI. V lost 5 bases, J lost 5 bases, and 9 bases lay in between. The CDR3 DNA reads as TGTGCCAGCAGTCCTGCGAGAACCGGGGAGCTGTTTTTT. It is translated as CASSPARTGELFF.

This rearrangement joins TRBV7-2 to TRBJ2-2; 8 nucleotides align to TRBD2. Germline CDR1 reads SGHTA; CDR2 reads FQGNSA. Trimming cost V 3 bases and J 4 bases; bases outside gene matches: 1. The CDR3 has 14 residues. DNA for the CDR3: TGTGCCAGCAGCTTCGGGGGGGCCACCGGGGAGCTGTTTTTT. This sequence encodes CASSFGGATGELFF.